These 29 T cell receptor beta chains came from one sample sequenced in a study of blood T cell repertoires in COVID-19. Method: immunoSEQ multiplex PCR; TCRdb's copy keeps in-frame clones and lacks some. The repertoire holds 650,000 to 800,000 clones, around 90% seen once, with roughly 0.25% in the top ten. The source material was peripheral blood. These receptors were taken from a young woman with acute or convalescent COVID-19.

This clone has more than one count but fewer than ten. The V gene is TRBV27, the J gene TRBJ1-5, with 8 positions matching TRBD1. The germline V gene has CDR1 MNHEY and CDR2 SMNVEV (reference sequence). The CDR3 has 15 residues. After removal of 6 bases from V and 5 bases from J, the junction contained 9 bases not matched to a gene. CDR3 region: CASRSGQGRDQPQHF. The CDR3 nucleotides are TGTGCCAGCAGGTCAGGACAGGGAAGGGATCAGCCCCAGCATTTT.

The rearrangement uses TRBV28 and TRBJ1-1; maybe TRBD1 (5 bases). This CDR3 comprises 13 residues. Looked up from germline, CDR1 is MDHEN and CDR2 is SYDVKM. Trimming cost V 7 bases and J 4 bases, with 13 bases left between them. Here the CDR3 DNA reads TGTGCCAGCACTCTCTGGGGGGGCACTGAAGCTTTCTTT. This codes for CASTLWGGTEAFF.

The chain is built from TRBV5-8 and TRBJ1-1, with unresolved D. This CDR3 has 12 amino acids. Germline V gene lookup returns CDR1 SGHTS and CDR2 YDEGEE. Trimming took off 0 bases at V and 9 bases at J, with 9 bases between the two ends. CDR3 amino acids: CASSLVQVQAFF. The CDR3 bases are TGTGCCAGCAGCTTGGTGCAGGTCCAAGCTTTCTTT.

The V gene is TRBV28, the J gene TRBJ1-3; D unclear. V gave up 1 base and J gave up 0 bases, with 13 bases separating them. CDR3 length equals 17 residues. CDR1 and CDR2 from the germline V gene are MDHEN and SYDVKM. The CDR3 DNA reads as TGTGCCAGCAGTTTATACCCTCAGGCCAGCTCTGGAAACACCATATATTTT. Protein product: CASSLYPQASSGNTIYF. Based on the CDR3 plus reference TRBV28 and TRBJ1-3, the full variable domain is DVKVTQSSRYLVKRTGEKVFLECVQDMDHENMFWYRQDPGLGLRLIYFSYDVKMKEKGDIPEGYSVSREKKERFSLILESASTNQTSMYLCASSLYPQASSGNTIYFGEGSWLTVV.

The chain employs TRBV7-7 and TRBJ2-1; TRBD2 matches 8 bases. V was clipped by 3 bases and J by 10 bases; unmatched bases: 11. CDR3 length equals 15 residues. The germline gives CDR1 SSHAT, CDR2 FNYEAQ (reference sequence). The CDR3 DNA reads TGTGCCAGCAGCTTGGAGAGCGGGGGTATTGGAGAGCAGTTCTTC. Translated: CASSLESGGIGEQFF.

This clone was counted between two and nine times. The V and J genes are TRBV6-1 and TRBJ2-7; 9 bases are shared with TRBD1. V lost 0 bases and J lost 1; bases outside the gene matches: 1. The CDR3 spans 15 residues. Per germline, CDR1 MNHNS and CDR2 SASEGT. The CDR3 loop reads CASSEAQGASYEQYF. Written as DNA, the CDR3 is TGTGCCAGCAGTGAAGCACAGGGGGCGTCCTACGAGCAGTACTTC.

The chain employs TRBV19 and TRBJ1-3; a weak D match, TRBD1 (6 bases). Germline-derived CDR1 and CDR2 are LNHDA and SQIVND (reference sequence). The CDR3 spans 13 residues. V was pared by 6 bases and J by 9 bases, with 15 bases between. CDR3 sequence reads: CASREGTSSTIYF. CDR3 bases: TGTGCCAGTAGGGAAGGGACATCAAGCACCATATATTTT.

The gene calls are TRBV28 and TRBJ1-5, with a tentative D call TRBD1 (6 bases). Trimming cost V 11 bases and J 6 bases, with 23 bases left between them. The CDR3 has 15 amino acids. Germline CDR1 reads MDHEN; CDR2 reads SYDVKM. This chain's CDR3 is CAVHEPVRGGQPQHF. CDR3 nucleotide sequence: TGTGCCGTCCACGAGCCGGTGAGGGGGGGTCAGCCCCAGCATTTT. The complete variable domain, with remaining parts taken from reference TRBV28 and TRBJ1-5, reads DVKVTQSSRYLVKRTGEKVFLECVQDMDHENMFWYRQDPGLGLRLIYFSYDVKMKEKGDIPEGYSVSREKKERFSLILESASTNQTSMYLCAVHEPVRGGQPQHFGDGTRLSIL.

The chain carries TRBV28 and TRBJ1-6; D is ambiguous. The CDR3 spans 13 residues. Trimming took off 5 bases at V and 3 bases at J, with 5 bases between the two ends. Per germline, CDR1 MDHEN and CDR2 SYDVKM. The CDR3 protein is CASSPLYNSPLHF. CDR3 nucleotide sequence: TGTGCCAGCAGTCCACTCTATAATTCACCCCTCCACTTT.

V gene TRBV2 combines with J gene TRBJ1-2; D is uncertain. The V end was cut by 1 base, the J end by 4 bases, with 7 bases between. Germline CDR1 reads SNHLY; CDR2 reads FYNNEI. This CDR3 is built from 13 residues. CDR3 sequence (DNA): TGTGCCAGCAGTGAAGTTCTCCCCTATGGCTACACCTTC. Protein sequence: CASSEVLPYGYTF. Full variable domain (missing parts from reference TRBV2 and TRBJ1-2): EPEVTQTPSHQVTQMGQEVILRCVPISNHLYFYWYRQILGQKVEFLVSFYNNEISEKSEIFDDQFSVERPDGSNFTLKIRSTKLEDSAMYFCASSEVLPYGYTFGSGTRLTVV.

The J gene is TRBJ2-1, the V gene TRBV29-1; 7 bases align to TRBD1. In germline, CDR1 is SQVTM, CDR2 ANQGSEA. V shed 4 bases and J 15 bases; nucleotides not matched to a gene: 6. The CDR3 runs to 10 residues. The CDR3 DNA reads TGCAGCGTTGTTTTAGGGGGCGCGTTCTTC. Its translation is CSVVLGGAFF.

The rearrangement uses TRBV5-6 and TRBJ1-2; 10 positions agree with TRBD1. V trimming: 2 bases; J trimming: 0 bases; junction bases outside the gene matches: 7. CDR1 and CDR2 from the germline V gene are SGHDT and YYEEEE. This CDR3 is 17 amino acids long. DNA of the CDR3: TGTGCCAGCAGCTTCCCGGGACAGGGGCCAGCTAACTATGGCTACACCTTC. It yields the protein CASSFPGQGPANYGYTF. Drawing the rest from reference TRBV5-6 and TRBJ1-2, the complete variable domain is DAGVTQSPTHLIKTRGQQVTLRCSPKSGHDTVSWYQQALGQGPQFIFQYYEEEERQRGNFPDRFSGHQFPNYSSELNVNALLLGDSALYLCASSFPGQGPANYGYTFGSGTRLTVV.

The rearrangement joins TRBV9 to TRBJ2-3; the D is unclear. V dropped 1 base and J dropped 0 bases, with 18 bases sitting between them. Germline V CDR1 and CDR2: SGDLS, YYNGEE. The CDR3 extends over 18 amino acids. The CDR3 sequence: CASSVLPLVVTSTDTQYF. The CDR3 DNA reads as TGTGCCAGCAGCGTACTCCCTTTGGTGGTTACAAGCACAGATACGCAGTATTTT.

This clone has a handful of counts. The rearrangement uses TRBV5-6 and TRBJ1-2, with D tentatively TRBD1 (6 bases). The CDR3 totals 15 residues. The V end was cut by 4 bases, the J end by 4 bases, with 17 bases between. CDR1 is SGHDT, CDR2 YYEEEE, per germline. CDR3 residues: CASSPRGGRSYGYTF. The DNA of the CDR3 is TGTGCCAGCAGCCCTAGGGGGGGCCGGAGCTATGGCTACACCTTC. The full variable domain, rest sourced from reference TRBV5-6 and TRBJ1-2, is DAGVTQSPTHLIKTRGQQVTLRCSPKSGHDTVSWYQQALGQGPQFIFQYYEEEERQRGNFPDRFSGHQFPNYSSELNVNALLLGDSALYLCASSPRGGRSYGYTFGSGTRLTVV.

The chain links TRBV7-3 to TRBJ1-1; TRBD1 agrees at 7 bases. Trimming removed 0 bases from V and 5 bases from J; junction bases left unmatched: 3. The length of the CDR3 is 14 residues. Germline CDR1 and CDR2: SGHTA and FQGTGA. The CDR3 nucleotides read TGTGCCAGCAGCTTAACAGGGGGCTGGACTGAAGCTTTCTTT. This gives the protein CASSLTGGWTEAFF.

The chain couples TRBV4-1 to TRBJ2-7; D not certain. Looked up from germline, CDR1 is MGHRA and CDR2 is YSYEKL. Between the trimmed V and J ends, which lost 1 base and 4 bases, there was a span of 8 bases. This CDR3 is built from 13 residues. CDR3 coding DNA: TGCGCCAGCAGCCAAGTACTACTGTACGAGCAGTACTTC. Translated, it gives CASSQVLLYEQYF.

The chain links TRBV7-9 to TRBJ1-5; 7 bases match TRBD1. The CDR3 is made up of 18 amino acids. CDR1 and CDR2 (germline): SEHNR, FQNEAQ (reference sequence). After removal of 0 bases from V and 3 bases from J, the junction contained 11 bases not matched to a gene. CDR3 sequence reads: CASSLALGPTGSNQPQHF. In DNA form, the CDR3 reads TGTGCCAGCAGCTTAGCTTTAGGGCCGACAGGGTCCAATCAGCCCCAGCATTTT. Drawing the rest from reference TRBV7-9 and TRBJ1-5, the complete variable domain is DTGVSQNPRHKITKRGQNVTFRCDPISEHNRLYWYRQTLGQGPEFLTYFQNEAQLEKSRLLSDRFSAERPKGSFSTLEIQRTEQGDSAMYLCASSLALGPTGSNQPQHFGDGTRLSIL.

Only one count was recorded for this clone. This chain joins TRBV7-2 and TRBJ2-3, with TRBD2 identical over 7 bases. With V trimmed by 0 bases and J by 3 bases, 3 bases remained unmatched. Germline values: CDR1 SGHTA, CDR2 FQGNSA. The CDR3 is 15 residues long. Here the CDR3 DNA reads TGTGCCAGCAGCTTAGCCGGGACTATTACAGATACGCAGTATTTT. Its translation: CASSLAGTITDTQYF.

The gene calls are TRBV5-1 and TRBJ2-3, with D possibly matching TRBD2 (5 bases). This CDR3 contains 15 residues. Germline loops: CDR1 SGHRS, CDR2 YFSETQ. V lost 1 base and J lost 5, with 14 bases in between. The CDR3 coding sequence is TGCGCCAGCAGCTTGTCGAGGGAGTGGGGAGATACGCAGTATTTT. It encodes CASSLSREWGDTQYF.

For the CDR3, the DNA is TGTGCCAGCAGCCCCCAAACGGGACAGAACACTGAAGCTTTCTTT. Its protein product is CASSPQTGQNTEAFF. This chain links TRBV9 with TRBJ1-1; D may be TRBD1 (6 bases). Trimming removed 4 bases from V and 1 base from J, with 14 bases in between. CDR1 is SGDLS, CDR2 YYNGEE, per germline. The CDR3 spans 15 residues.

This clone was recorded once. CDR3 in DNA: TGTGCCAGCAGTGCCGGGACAGGCCTCGAAGCTTTCTTT. It codes for CASSAGTGLEAFF. V gene TRBV27 combines with J gene TRBJ1-1; TRBD1 agrees at 8 bases. There are 13 residues in the CDR3. V dropped 5 bases and J dropped 8; count of bases not matched to a gene: 7. CDR1 is MNHEY, CDR2 SMNVEV, per germline (reference sequence).

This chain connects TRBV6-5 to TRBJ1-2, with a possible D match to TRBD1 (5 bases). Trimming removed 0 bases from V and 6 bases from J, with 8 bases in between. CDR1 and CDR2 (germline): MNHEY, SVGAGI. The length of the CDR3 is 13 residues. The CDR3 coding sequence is TGTGCCAGCAGTTACTCTCGACAGAATGGCTACACCTTC. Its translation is CASSYSRQNGYTF.

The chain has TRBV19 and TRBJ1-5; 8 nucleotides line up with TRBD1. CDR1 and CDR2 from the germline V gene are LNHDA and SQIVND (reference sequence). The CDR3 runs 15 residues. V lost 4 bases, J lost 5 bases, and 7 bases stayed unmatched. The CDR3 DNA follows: TGTGCCAGTAGTAACACAGGGACAGGCGATCAGCCCCAGCATTTT. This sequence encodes CASSNTGTGDQPQHF.

CDR3 amino acids: CASRALMGPNTEAFF. The CDR3 nucleotides are TGTGCCAGCAGGGCGCTGATGGGCCCGAACACTGAAGCTTTCTTT. The rearrangement uses TRBV27 and TRBJ1-1; no definite D call. The germline gives CDR1 MNHEY, CDR2 SMNVEV (reference sequence). Trimming removed 6 bases at V and 1 base at J, with 15 bases between. The CDR3 has 15 residues.

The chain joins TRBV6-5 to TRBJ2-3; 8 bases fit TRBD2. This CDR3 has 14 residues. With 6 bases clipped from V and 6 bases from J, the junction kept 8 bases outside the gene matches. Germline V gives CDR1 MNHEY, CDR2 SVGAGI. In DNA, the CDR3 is TGTGCCAGCAGCCGACGGGCGGGGGGTGATACGCAGTATTTT. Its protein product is CASSRRAGGDTQYF.

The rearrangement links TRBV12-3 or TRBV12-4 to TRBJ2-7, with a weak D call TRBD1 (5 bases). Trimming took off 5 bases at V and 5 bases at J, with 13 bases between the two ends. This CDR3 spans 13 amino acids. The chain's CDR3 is CASSRTRRNEQYF. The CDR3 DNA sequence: TGTGCCAGCAGTCGGACAAGACGGAACGAGCAGTACTTC.

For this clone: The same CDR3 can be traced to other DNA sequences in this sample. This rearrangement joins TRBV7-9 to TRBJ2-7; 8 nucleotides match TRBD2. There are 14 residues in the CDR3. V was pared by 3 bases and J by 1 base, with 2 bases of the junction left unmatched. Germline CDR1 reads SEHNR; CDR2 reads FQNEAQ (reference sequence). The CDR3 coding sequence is TGTGCCAGCAGCTTCGGGGGGGCGTCCTACGAGCAGTACTTC. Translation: CASSFGGASYEQYF.

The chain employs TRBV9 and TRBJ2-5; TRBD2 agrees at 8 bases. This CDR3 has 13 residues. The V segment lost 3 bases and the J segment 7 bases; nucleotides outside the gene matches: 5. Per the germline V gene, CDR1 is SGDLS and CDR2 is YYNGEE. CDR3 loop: CASSAGGGRTQYF. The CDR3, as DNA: TGTGCCAGCAGCGCCGGGGGGGGAAGGACCCAGTACTTC.

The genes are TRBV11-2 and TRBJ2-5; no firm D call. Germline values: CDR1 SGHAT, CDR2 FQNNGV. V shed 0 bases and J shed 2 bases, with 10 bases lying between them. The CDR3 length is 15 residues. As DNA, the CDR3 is TGTGCCAGCAGCTTAGATCTGGGCACGCAAGAGACCCAGTACTTC. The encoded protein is CASSLDLGTQETQYF.